What follows are 18 T cell receptor beta chains derived from one specimen sequenced in a study of CD8+ T cells in alopecia areata. Extracted RNA was reverse transcribed into cDNA, the sequencing template. Profiling relied on immunoSEQ multiplex PCR, and the TCRdb table lists in-frame clones only, not all of them. The sample contains about 120,000 clones, about 50% of which appear only once. Treatment: oral pan-JAK inhibitor, 5-10 mg twice daily. The sample in question was CD4+ T cells sorted from blood, obtained at week 4, from a patient treated with tofacitinib. The source is a human donor with alopecia areata.

This clone was counted only a few times. The chain has TRBV7-9 and TRBJ2-3, with a tentative D call TRBD1 (5 bases). Germline V gene sequence: CDR1 SEHNR, CDR2 FQNEAQ (reference sequence). This CDR3 is built from 14 residues. V was shortened by 4 bases and J by 5 bases, with 13 bases between the two germline ends. CDR3 nucleotide sequence: TGTGCCAGCAGCTCTCCCAGGGAAGGAGATACGCAGTATTTT. This sequence encodes CASSSPREGDTQYF.

This clone was seen only once. The chain has TRBV5-6 and TRBJ1-1; the D is unclear. The CDR3 is made up of 14 amino acids. V was cut by 4 bases and J by 0 bases, with 10 bases left in between. CDR1 and CDR2 from the germline V gene are SGHDT and YYEEEE. The CDR3 region has the DNA TGTGCCAGCAGCCGATGGACGCTGAACACTGAAGCTTTCTTT. It yields the protein CASSRWTLNTEAFF.

The chain carries TRBV9 and TRBJ2-7; maybe TRBD1 (6 bases). This CDR3 comprises 14 residues. Looked up from germline, CDR1 is SGDLS and CDR2 is YYNGEE. V lost 0 bases to trimming and J lost 5 bases, with 12 bases between them. As DNA, the CDR3 is TGTGCCAGCAGCGTAGCTACAAGGGGGAACGAGCAGTACTTC. Encoded protein: CASSVATRGNEQYF.

This clone was detected a few times. The chain links TRBV5-4 to TRBJ2-1, with 8 nucleotides matching TRBD2. Germline V gene data show CDR1 as SGHNT and CDR2 as YYREEE (reference sequence). V dropped 0 bases and J dropped 2; count of bases not matched to a gene: 4. The CDR3 consists of 16 residues. The CDR3 sequence is CASSLVLAGTYNEQFF. Written as DNA, the CDR3 is TGTGCCAGCAGCTTGGTCCTAGCGGGTACCTACAATGAGCAGTTCTTC.

This clone was detected a few times. The chain has TRBV4-1 and TRBJ1-5; 11 bases fit TRBD1. J gave up 7 bases and V 1 base, and 12 bases lay outside the gene matches. The CDR3 totals 18 residues. Germline CDR1 reads MGHRA; CDR2 reads YSYEKL. CDR3 sequence reads: CASSQGTGGFSPGQPQHF. The CDR3 DNA follows: TGCGCCAGCAGCCAAGGGACAGGGGGCTTTAGCCCTGGCCAGCCCCAGCATTTT.

V and J are TRBV30 and TRBJ2-1, with D perhaps matching TRBD2 (5 bases). Germline lookup yields CDR1 GTSNPN and CDR2 SVGIG (reference sequence). Trimming removed 3 bases at V and 14 bases at J, with 17 bases between. The CDR3 is made up of 12 amino acids. The CDR3 coding sequence is TGTGCCTGGAGGAAAAACGGGAATAAGGAGTTCTTC. Translated, it gives CAWRKNGNKEFF.

The rearrangement joins TRBV7-9 to TRBJ1-1, with D uncertain. CDR1 is SEHNR, CDR2 FQNEAQ, per germline (reference sequence). The CDR3 extends over 15 amino acids. V lost 5 bases, J lost 0 bases, and 13 bases lay in between. The CDR3 DNA sequence: TGTGCCAGCAGCGGGCGGGGAACCATGAACACTGAAGCTTTCTTT. Its protein is CASSGRGTMNTEAFF.

V usage is TRBV29-1 and J usage is TRBJ2-1; D may be TRBD1 (5 bases). V lost 7 bases to trimming and J lost 2 bases, with 12 bases between them. CDR3 length: 13 residues. CDR1 SQVTM and CDR2 ANQGSEA come from the germline V gene. CDR3 nucleotides: TGCAGCGGCCGACAGCCAACCTACAATGAGCAGTTCTTC. Amino acids: CSGRQPTYNEQFF.

This clone was recorded at least ten times. The chain has TRBV29-1 and TRBJ2-5; 9 nucleotides align to TRBD1. Germline values: CDR1 SQVTM, CDR2 ANQGSEA. V trimming: 6 bases; J trimming: 5 bases; junction bases outside the gene matches: 13. This CDR3 spans 15 amino acids. The CDR3 DNA reads as TGCAGCGTCGATATTAACAGGGGGCACAGGGAGACCCAGTACTTC. Residues: CSVDINRGHRETQYF.

The V and J genes are TRBV11-2 and TRBJ1-1; possible D gene TRBD1, 5 bases. V lost 1 base and J lost 4, with 10 bases in between. This CDR3 is 14 amino acids long. From germline, CDR1 is SGHAT and CDR2 FQNNGV. CDR3 in amino acids: CASSLGQRGTEAFF. In DNA, the CDR3 is TGTGCCAGCAGCTTAGGACAAAGGGGCACTGAAGCTTTCTTT.

The genes are TRBV29-1 and TRBJ2-1; tentative D call: TRBD1 (5 bases). CDR1 SQVTM and CDR2 ANQGSEA come from the germline V gene. The CDR3 consists of 13 residues. Trimming stripped 3 bases from V and 5 bases from J, with 11 bases between. DNA of the CDR3: TGCAGCGTTGAGGGTCAGGGTGACAATGAGCAGTTCTTC. Its translation: CSVEGQGDNEQFF.

The chain links TRBV4-1 to TRBJ1-4; D is perhaps TRBD1 (6 bases). The CDR3 has 13 residues. Germline loops: CDR1 MGHRA, CDR2 YSYEKL. V lost 4 bases, J lost 7 bases, and 10 bases lay in between. This CDR3 is CASSLQGFEKLFF. CDR3 coding DNA: TGCGCCAGCAGCCTCCAGGGGTTTGAAAAACTGTTTTTT.

The table lists this clone with a few counts. The chain joins TRBV5-6 to TRBJ2-5; the D is unclear. The germline gives CDR1 SGHDT, CDR2 YYEEEE. V lost 1 base, J lost 2 bases, and 6 bases lay in between. CDR3 length: 13 residues. CDR3 protein: CASSLYNQETQYF. CDR3 sequence (DNA): TGTGCCAGCAGCTTGTATAATCAAGAGACCCAGTACTTC.

A few counts support this clone. This chain joins TRBV4-1 and TRBJ2-1; D gene ambiguous. Trimming took 3 bases from V and 4 from J, leaving 1 base between them. Germline loops: CDR1 MGHRA, CDR2 YSYEKL. This CDR3 spans 11 amino acids. The DNA of the CDR3 is TGCGCCAGCAGCCAGTACAATGAGCAGTTCTTC. It codes for CASSQYNEQFF.

This clone was picked up a small number of times. The V and J genes are TRBV5-1 and TRBJ2-1, with 10 nucleotides matching TRBD2. The ends lost 0 bases at V and 5 bases at J; junction bases unmatched: 5. Germline values: CDR1 SGHRS, CDR2 YFSETQ. This CDR3 has 16 residues. The CDR3 loop is CASSLGSGLANNEQFF. In DNA, the CDR3 is TGCGCCAGCAGCTTGGGGTCGGGACTAGCGAACAATGAGCAGTTCTTC.

V usage is TRBV4-1 and J usage is TRBJ2-6; TRBD2 might be the D (7 bases). The CDR3 spans 18 residues. Germline V lookup: CDR1 MGHRA, CDR2 YSYEKL. The V gene lost 4 bases and the J gene lost 1 base, with 17 bases spanning the gap. The CDR3 loop reads CASSLREGGGSGANVLTF. The CDR3 DNA reads as TGCGCCAGCAGCCTCCGAGAGGGAGGGGGATCTGGGGCCAACGTCCTGACTTTC.

This clone was detected a few times. The chain links TRBV2 to TRBJ1-5, with unresolved D. The CDR3 is 12 residues long. The germline V gene has CDR1 SNHLY and CDR2 FYNNEI. The ends were cut back, 6 bases at V and 5 bases at J, with 8 bases in the middle. CDR3 coding DNA: TGTGCCAGCAGAGGAGACTATCAGCCCCAGCATTTT. It encodes CASRGDYQPQHF.

This clone was seen a handful of times. The V and J genes are TRBV19 and TRBJ2-1; D is possibly TRBD1 or TRBD2 (5 bases each). There are 13 residues in the CDR3. V lost 3 bases to trimming and J lost 6 bases, with 9 bases between them. CDR1 and CDR2 (germline): LNHDA, SQIVND (reference sequence). CDR3 sequence: CASSMRGLNEQFF. The CDR3 DNA reads as TGTGCCAGTAGTATGAGGGGCCTCAATGAGCAGTTCTTC.